These 27 T cell receptor beta chains came from one sample sequenced in a study of T cell responses to AZD1222 COVID-19 vaccine. Clones were read by immunoSEQ multiplex PCR, and TCRdb kept only the in-frame ones, dropping some. This table holds some 69,000 clones, roughly 85% found once. The sample consisted of peripheral blood, taken 28 days after the second AZD1222 dose. These receptors all stem from an adult who received the AZD1222 COVID-19 vaccine.

The rearrangement joins TRBV6-1 to TRBJ2-7, with 8 bases lining up with TRBD2. CDR1 and CDR2 from the germline V gene are MNHNS and SASEGT. Losses at the gene ends were 1 base for V and 4 bases for J; bases not matched to a gene: 9. The CDR3 has 16 amino acids. CDR3 coding DNA: TGTGCCAGCAGTGAAGTAGGACGGGGGGGAGGGTACGAGCAGTACTTC. This encodes CASSEVGRGGGYEQYF.

This chain joins TRBV15 and TRBJ2-7; D gene unclear. Germline lookup yields CDR1 LNHNV and CDR2 YYDKDF (reference sequence). This CDR3 region has 13 residues. V was shortened by 8 bases and J by 1 base, with 12 bases between the two germline ends. The CDR3 is CATAAPASYEQYF. CDR3 sequence (DNA): TGTGCCACCGCGGCCCCGGCATCCTACGAGCAGTACTTC.

The V and J genes are TRBV5-4 and TRBJ1-6; 9 bases map to TRBD1. The V and J ends lost 3 bases and 9 bases, in that order; junction bases with no gene match: 10. The CDR3 sequence is 16 residues long. The germline V gene has CDR1 SGHNT and CDR2 YYREEE (reference sequence). CDR3 DNA sequence: TGTGCCAGCAGCTCTTACGGACAGGGGAGGACTTCACCCCTCCACTTT. It is translated as CASSSYGQGRTSPLHF.

The chain's CDR3 is CASSPSWRRNTEAFF. In nucleotides, the CDR3 is TGTGCCAGCAGTCCCTCTTGGCGGAGGAACACTGAAGCTTTCTTT. V gene TRBV6-5 combines with J gene TRBJ1-1, with D unresolved. Germline lookup yields CDR1 MNHEY and CDR2 SVGAGI. The CDR3 has 15 amino acids. Trimming left V 5 bases short and J 1 base short, with 14 bases between.

The CDR3 reads CASSVEGFQETQYF. DNA for the CDR3: TGTGCCAGCAGCGTAGAAGGATTCCAAGAGACCCAGTACTTC. The gene calls are TRBV9 and TRBJ2-5, with unresolved D. From germline, CDR1 is SGDLS and CDR2 YYNGEE. The CDR3 consists of 14 residues. Trimming stripped 0 bases from V and 1 base from J, with 7 bases between. The entire variable domain, with the rest obtained from reference TRBV9 and TRBJ2-5, is as follows: DSGVTQTPKHLITATGQRVTLRCSPRSGDLSVYWYQQSLDQGLQFLIQYYNGEERAKGNILERFSAQQFPDLHSELNLSSLELGDSALYFCASSVEGFQETQYFGPGTRLLVL.

This clone was counted a few times. The V call is TRBV7-9, the J call TRBJ2-3, with 9 bases fitting TRBD2. Germline V gives CDR1 SEHNR, CDR2 FQNEAQ (reference sequence). The CDR3 consists of 17 residues. With V trimmed by 0 bases and J by 1 base, 5 bases remained unmatched. CDR3 sequence (DNA): TGTGCCAGCAGCTTAGCGGGGACTAGCTACCGCACAGATACGCAGTATTTT. Amino acids: CASSLAGTSYRTDTQYF.

The rearrangement uses TRBV5-4 and TRBJ2-2, with TRBD1 matching 7 bases. CDR3 length: 18 residues. The V gene's germline CDR1 is SGHNT and CDR2 YYREEE (reference sequence). V trimming: 4 bases; J trimming: 3 bases; junction bases outside the gene matches: 15. The CDR3 nucleotides are TGTGCCAGCAGCGGTCCGACAGGGAAGAAACGGGACACCGGGGAGCTGTTTTTT. It is translated as CASSGPTGKKRDTGELFF. Drawing the rest from reference TRBV5-4 and TRBJ2-2, the complete variable domain is ETGVTQSPTHLIKTRGQQVTLRCSSQSGHNTVSWYQQALGQGPQFIFQYYREEENGRGNFPPRFSGLQFPNYSSELNVNALELDDSALYLCASSGPTGKKRDTGELFFGEGSRLTVL.

The DNA for the CDR3 is TGCGCCAGCAGCTTCGGGACAGGGGAATACGAGCAGTACTTC. The encoded protein is CASSFGTGEYEQYF. The gene calls are TRBV5-1 and TRBJ2-7; 10 bases match TRBD1. After removal of 2 bases from V and 4 bases from J, the junction contained 3 bases not matched to a gene. The germline V gene encodes CDR1 SGHRS and CDR2 YFSETQ. The CDR3 spans 14 residues.

This clone has a handful of counts. The V call is TRBV4-1, the J call TRBJ2-1; D unresolved. In germline, CDR1 is MGHRA, CDR2 YSYEKL. The CDR3 is 13 amino acids. V was trimmed by 4 bases and J by 5 bases, leaving 9 bases between them. The CDR3 is CASSREVDNEQFF. The DNA of the CDR3 is TGCGCCAGCAGCCGGGAAGTTGACAATGAGCAGTTCTTC.

The rearrangement joins TRBV18 to TRBJ1-2; TRBD1 matches 7 bases. Germline V gives CDR1 KGHSH, CDR2 LQKENI. CDR3 length: 14 residues. The junction had 7 bases not matched to a gene; V was cut back by 1 base and J by 8 bases. The CDR3 spells CASSPQDRMGGYTF. The CDR3 coding sequence is TGTGCCAGCTCACCACAGGACAGGATGGGAGGCTACACCTTC.

V is TRBV19 and J is TRBJ1-2, with unresolved D. Germline CDR1 reads LNHDA; CDR2 reads SQIVND (reference sequence). V was clipped by 1 base and J by 8 bases, with 11 bases between them. This CDR3 region has 13 residues. The CDR3 region is CASSIGNIVGYTF. CDR3 DNA sequence: TGTGCCAGTAGTATAGGAAACATTGTCGGCTACACCTTC.

The chain carries TRBV7-9 and TRBJ2-1; 8 nucleotides align to TRBD2. Germline V gene lookup returns CDR1 SEHNR and CDR2 FQNEAQ (reference sequence). The CDR3 is 15 residues long. Unmatched junction bases numbered 5, after V lost 2 bases and J lost 5 bases. The CDR3 region is CASSLPTSGNNEQFF. DNA for the CDR3: TGTGCCAGCAGCTTACCCACTAGCGGAAACAATGAGCAGTTCTTC.

The rearrangement uses TRBV11-2 and TRBJ2-2; 11 bases fit TRBD2. V lost 5 bases, J lost 1 base, and 6 bases stayed unmatched. The germline gives CDR1 SGHAT, CDR2 FQNNGV. This CDR3 region has 17 residues. The CDR3 loop reads CASSKGLAEGNTGELFF. DNA of the CDR3: TGTGCCAGCAGCAAGGGACTAGCGGAGGGGAACACCGGGGAGCTGTTTTTT.

This sequence joins TRBV27 and TRBJ2-7; D is perhaps TRBD1 (6 bases). The ends were cut back, 5 bases at V and 5 bases at J, with 22 bases in the middle. Looked up from germline, CDR1 is MNHEY and CDR2 is SMNVEV (reference sequence). The CDR3 consists of 16 residues. CDR3 residues: CASSPRSGTRADEQYF. DNA of the CDR3: TGTGCCAGCAGTCCGAGATCCGGGACAAGGGCCGACGAGCAGTACTTC.

This sequence joins TRBV7-3 and TRBJ1-1; D is unresolved. This CDR3 region has 13 residues. The germline V and J ends were trimmed by 1 base and 1 base, with 4 bases remaining between them. CDR1 is SGHTA and CDR2 is FQGTGA in the germline V gene. CDR3 sequence (DNA): TGTGCCAGCAGCTTAAGTGGGAACACTGAAGCTTTCTTT. This codes for CASSLSGNTEAFF.

This chain uses TRBV12-3 or TRBV12-4 with TRBJ1-2; D is undetermined. The V and J ends lost 6 bases and 0 bases respectively, with 8 bases between them. The CDR3 extends over 13 amino acids. CDR3 sequence reads: CASSPFTNYGYTF. CDR3 DNA: TGTGCCAGCAGCCCATTTACTAACTATGGCTACACCTTC.

The chain links TRBV6-5 to TRBJ1-2; perhaps TRBD1 as D (6 bases). Per the germline V gene, CDR1 is MNHEY and CDR2 is SVGAGI. CDR3 length equals 14 residues. Deletions cut 6 bases from V and 5 bases from J, with 16 bases between. The DNA of the CDR3 is TGTGCCAGCAGCCCCCGGGGGCGCATATATGGCTACACCTTC. Its protein is CASSPRGRIYGYTF.

The rearrangement joins TRBV9 to TRBJ2-5; 10 positions agree with TRBD1. J lost 4 bases, V lost 0 bases, and 3 bases had no gene match. The CDR3 covers 15 residues. Per the germline V gene, CDR1 is SGDLS and CDR2 is YYNGEE. The chain's CDR3 is CASSVGDRGGETQYF. CDR3 DNA: TGTGCCAGCAGCGTAGGGGACAGGGGTGGAGAGACCCAGTACTTC.

This chain uses TRBV2 with TRBJ2-3; 11 bases map to TRBD2. Trimming cost V 6 bases and J 2 bases; bases outside gene matches: 4. From germline, CDR1 is SNHLY and CDR2 FYNNEI. This CDR3 has 15 residues. The CDR3 DNA follows: TGTGCCAGCAGGGGACTAGCGGCACCCACAGATACGCAGTATTTT. As protein: CASRGLAAPTDTQYF.

This rearrangement joins TRBV4-1 to TRBJ2-4, with D maybe TRBD1 (6 bases). Germline CDR1 MGHRA, CDR2 YSYEKL. Trimming removed 1 base from V and 8 bases from J, with 15 bases in between. The CDR3 covers 15 residues. In nucleotides, the CDR3 is TGCGCCAGCAGCCAAGGGAACCAGGGGTGGGACATTCAGTACTTC. Amino acid sequence: CASSQGNQGWDIQYF.

This clone came up once. The J gene is TRBJ1-1, the V gene TRBV19; tentatively, D is TRBD1 (5 bases). With 0 bases removed from V and 3 bases from J, the gap between germline ends came to 11 bases. CDR1 is LNHDA, CDR2 SQIVND, per germline (reference sequence). The CDR3 contains 15 residues. The CDR3 reads CASSIEGRADTEAFF. CDR3 sequence (DNA): TGTGCCAGTAGTATAGAGGGCAGGGCGGACACTGAAGCTTTCTTT.

This clone was observed a single time. The chain has TRBV14 and TRBJ2-7; D not resolved. The germline V gene has CDR1 SGHDN and CDR2 FVKESK. V was cut by 1 base and J by 1 base, with 11 bases left in between. The CDR3 contains 15 residues. CDR3: CASSQGSGFSYEQYF. CDR3 bases: TGTGCCAGCAGCCAAGGTTCCGGGTTTTCCTACGAGCAGTACTTC.

V and J are TRBV10-1 and TRBJ2-1; 9 bases agree with TRBD1. CDR1 WNHNN and CDR2 SYGVQD come from the germline V gene (reference sequence). The CDR3 spans 16 residues. V shed 6 bases and J 4 bases; nucleotides not matched to a gene: 10. CDR3 protein: CASSRAGTGSYNEQFF. CDR3 coding DNA: TGCGCCAGCAGCCGGGCCGGGACAGGGTCATACAATGAGCAGTTCTTC.

This chain connects TRBV2 to TRBJ2-7, with 12 nucleotides matching TRBD2. Germline CDR1 is SNHLY and CDR2 is FYNNEI. Germline trimming cut 5 bases from V and 5 bases from J; bases unmatched to any gene: 1. The CDR3 length is 13 residues. The CDR3 DNA reads as TGTGCCAGCAGTTGGACTAGCGGGAACGAGCAGTACTTC. Translated: CASSWTSGNEQYF.

V usage is TRBV19 and J usage is TRBJ2-2; no firm D call. Germline assignment: CDR1 LNHDA and CDR2 SQIVND (reference sequence). Trimming took off 6 bases at V and 1 base at J, with 3 bases between the two ends. The CDR3 has 12 residues. In DNA form, the CDR3 reads TGTGCCAGTAGAGGGAACACCGGGGAGCTGTTTTTT. This encodes CASRGNTGELFF.

The V call is TRBV5-4, the J call TRBJ1-2; D unresolved. Between the trimmed V and J ends, which lost 1 base and 1 base, there was a span of 14 bases. CDR1 is SGHNT and CDR2 is YYREEE in the germline V gene (reference sequence). This CDR3 has 16 amino acids. CDR3 DNA: TGTGCCAGCAGCTTGAGTTTACAGCGTGATAACTATGGCTACACCTTC. Translation gives CASSLSLQRDNYGYTF.

This chain connects TRBV6-5 to TRBJ2-5; tentative D call: TRBD2 (7 bases). V was cut by 6 bases and J by 4 bases, with 18 bases left in between. The germline gives CDR1 MNHEY, CDR2 SVGAGI. The CDR3 loop spans 15 amino acids. The CDR3 loop reads CASRGSGGRRETQYF. The DNA of the CDR3 is TGTGCCAGCAGGGGGTCGGGGGGCCGGCGAGAGACCCAGTACTTC.